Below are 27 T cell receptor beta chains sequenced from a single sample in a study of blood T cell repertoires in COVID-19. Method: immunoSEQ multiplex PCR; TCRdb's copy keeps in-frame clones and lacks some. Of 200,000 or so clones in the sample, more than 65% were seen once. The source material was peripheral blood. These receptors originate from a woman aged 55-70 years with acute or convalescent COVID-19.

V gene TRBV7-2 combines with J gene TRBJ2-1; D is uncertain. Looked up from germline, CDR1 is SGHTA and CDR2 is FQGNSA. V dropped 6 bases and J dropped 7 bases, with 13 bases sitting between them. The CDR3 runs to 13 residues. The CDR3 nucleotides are TGTGCCAGCAGGAGGTTACCGGCGAATGAGCAGTTCTTC. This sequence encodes CASRRLPANEQFF.

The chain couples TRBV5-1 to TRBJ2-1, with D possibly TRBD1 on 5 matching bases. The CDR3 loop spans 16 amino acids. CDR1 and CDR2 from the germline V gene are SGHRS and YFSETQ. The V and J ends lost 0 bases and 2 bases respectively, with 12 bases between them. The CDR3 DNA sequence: TGCGCCAGCAGCTTGGCCGTAGGGGTGCCCTACAATGAGCAGTTCTTC. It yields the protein CASSLAVGVPYNEQFF.

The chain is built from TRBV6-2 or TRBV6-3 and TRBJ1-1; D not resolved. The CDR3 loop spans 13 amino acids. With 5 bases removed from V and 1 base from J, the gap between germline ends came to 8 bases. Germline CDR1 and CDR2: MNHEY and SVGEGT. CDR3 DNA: TGTGCCAGCAGTCAACGACAGAACACTGAAGCTTTCTTT. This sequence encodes CASSQRQNTEAFF.

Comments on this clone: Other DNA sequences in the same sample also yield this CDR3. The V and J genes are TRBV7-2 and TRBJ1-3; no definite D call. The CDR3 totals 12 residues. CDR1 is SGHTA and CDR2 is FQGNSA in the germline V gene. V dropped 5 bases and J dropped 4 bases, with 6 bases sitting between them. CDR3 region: CASSRGGNTIYF. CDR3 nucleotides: TGTGCCAGCAGCCGAGGAGGAAACACCATATATTTT.

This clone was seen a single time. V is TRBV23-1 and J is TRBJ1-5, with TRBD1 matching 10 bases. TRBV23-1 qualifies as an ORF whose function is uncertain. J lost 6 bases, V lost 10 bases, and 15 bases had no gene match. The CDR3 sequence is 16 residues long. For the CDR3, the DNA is TGCGCCAACGATATTAGGGGACAGGGGAAGGGTCAGCCCCAGCATTTT. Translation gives CANDIRGQGKGQPQHF.

CDR3 amino acids: CASSIARAPGELFF. The CDR3 DNA follows: TGTGCCAGTAGTATAGCCAGGGCCCCCGGGGAGCTGTTTTTT. The V and J genes are TRBV19 and TRBJ2-2; D is perhaps TRBD1 (5 bases). Looked up from germline, CDR1 is LNHDA and CDR2 is SQIVND (reference sequence). The CDR3 has 14 residues. Deletions cut 1 base from V and 6 bases from J, with 9 bases between. The full variable domain, its missing parts supplied by reference TRBV19 and TRBJ2-2, is DGGITQSPKYLFRKEGQNVTLSCEQNLNHDAMYWYRQDPGQGLRLIYYSQIVNDFQKGDIAEGYSVSREKKESFPLTVTSAQKNPTAFYLCASSIARAPGELFFGEGSRLTVL.

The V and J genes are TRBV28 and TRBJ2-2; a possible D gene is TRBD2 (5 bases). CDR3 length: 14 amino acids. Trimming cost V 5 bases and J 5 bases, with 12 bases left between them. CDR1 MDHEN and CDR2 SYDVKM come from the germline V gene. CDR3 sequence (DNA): TGTGCCAGCAGTAGCCGGGGATGGACCGGGGAGCTGTTTTTT. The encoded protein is CASSSRGWTGELFF.

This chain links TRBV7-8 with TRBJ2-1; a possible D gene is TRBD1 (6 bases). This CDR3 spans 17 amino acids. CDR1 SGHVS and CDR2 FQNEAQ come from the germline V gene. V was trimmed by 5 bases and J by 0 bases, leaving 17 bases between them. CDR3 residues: CASSPITGILSYNEQFF. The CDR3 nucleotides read TGTGCCAGCAGCCCTATAACAGGGATTCTCTCCTACAATGAGCAGTTCTTC. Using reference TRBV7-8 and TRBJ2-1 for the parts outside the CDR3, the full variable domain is GAGVSQSPRYKVAKRGQDVALRCDPISGHVSLFWYQQALGQGPEFLTYFQNEAQLDKSGLPSDRFFAERPEGSVSTLKIQRTQQEDSAVYLCASSPITGILSYNEQFFGPGTRLTVL.

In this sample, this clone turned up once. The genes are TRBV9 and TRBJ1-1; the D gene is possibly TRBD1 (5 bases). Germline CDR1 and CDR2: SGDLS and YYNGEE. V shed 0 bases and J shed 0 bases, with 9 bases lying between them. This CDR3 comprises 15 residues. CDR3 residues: CASSVDGALNTEAFF. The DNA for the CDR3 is TGTGCCAGCAGCGTAGATGGGGCTCTGAACACTGAAGCTTTCTTT.

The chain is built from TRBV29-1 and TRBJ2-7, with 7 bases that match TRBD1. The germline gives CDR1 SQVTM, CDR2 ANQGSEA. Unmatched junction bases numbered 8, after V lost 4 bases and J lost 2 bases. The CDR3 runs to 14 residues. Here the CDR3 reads CSVAPTGRAYEQYF. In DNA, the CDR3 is TGCAGCGTTGCGCCGACAGGGAGAGCCTACGAGCAGTACTTC.

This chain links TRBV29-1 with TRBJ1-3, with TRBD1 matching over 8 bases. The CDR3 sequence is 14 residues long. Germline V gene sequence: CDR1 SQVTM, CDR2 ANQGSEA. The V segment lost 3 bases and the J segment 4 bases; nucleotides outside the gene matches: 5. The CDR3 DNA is TGCAGCGTTGACACACAGGGGGACGGAAACACCATATATTTT. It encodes CSVDTQGDGNTIYF.

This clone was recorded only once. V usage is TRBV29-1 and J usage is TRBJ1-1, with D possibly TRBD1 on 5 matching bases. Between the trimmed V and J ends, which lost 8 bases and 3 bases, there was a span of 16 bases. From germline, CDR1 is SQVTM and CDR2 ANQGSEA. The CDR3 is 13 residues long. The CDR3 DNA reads TGCAGCTCGGGCGGGGCAGGCGACACTGAAGCTTTCTTT. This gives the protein CSSGGAGDTEAFF. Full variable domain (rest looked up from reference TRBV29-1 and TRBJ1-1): SAVISQKPSRDICQRGTSLTIQCQVDSQVTMMFWYRQQPGQSLTLIATANQGSEATYESGFVIDKFPISRPNLTFSTLTVSNMSPEDSSIYLCSSGGAGDTEAFFGQGTRLTVV.

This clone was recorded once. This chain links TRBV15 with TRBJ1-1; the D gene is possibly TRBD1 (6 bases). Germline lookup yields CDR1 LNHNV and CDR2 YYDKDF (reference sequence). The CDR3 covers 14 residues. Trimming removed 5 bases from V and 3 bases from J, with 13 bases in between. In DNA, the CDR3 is TGTGCCACCAGCTTGGGAAGACAGGACACTGAAGCTTTCTTT. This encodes CATSLGRQDTEAFF.

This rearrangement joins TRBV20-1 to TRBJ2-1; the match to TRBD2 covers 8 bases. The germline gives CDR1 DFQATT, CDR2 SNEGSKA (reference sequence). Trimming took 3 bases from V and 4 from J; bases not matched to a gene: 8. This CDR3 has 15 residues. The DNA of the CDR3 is TGCAGTGCTAGTGGAGCGGGGGTTATTTACAATGAGCAGTTCTTC. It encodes CSASGAGVIYNEQFF.

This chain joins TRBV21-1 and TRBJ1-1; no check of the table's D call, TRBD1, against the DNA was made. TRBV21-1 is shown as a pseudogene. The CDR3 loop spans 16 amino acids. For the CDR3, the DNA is TGTGCCAGCAGCAAAGGGCTTCGGCCCAGGGGGGCTGAAGCTTTCTTT. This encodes CASSKGLRPRGAEAFF.

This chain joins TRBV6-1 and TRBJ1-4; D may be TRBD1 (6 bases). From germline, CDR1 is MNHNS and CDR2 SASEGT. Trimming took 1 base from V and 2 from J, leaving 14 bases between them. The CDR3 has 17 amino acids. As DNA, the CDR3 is TGTGCCAGCAGTGAAGAGGCCAGGGGCATCACTAATGAAAAACTGTTTTTT. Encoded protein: CASSEEARGITNEKLFF.

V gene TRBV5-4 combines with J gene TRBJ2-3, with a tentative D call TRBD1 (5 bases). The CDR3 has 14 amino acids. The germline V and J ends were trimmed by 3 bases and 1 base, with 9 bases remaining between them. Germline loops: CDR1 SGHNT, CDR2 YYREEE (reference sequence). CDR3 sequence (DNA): TGTGCCAGCAGCTACAGGACGCGCACAGATACGCAGTATTTT. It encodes CASSYRTRTDTQYF.

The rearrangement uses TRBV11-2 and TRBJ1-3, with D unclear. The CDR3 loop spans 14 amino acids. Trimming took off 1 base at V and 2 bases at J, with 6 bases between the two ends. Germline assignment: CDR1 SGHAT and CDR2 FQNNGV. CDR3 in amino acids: CASSLGPAGNTIYF. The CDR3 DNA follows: TGTGCCAGCAGCTTAGGTCCGGCTGGAAACACCATATATTTT. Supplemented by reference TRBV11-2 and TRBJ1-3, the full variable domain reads EAGVAQSPRYKIIEKRQSVAFWCNPISGHATLYWYQQILGQGPKLLIQFQNNGVVDDSQLPKDRFSAERLKGVDSTLKIQPAKLEDSAVYLCASSLGPAGNTIYFGEGSWLTVV.

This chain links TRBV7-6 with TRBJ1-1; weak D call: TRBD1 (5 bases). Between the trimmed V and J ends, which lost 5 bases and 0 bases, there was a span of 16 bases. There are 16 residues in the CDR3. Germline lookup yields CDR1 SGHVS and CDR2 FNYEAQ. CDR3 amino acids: CASSVPRGGMNTEAFF. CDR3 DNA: TGTGCCAGCAGCGTCCCACGGGGGGGGATGAACACTGAAGCTTTCTTT.

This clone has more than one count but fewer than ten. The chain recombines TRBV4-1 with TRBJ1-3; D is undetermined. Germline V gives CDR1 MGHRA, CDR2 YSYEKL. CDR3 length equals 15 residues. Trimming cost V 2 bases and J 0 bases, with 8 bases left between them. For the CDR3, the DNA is TGCGCCAGCAGCCAAAGAGCAGGCTCTGGAAACACCATATATTTT. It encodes CASSQRAGSGNTIYF.

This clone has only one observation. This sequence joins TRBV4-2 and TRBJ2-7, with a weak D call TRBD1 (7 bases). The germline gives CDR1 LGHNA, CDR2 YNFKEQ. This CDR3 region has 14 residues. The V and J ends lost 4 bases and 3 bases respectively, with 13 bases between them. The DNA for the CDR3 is TGTGCCAGCAGCCCGGACCAGGGGGGCTACGAGCAGTACTTC. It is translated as CASSPDQGGYEQYF.

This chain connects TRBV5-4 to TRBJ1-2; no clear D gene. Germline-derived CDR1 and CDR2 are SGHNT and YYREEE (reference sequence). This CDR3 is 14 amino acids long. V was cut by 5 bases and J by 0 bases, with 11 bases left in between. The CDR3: CASRAGLANYGYTF. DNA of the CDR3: TGTGCCAGCAGGGCGGGCCTAGCTAACTATGGCTACACCTTC.

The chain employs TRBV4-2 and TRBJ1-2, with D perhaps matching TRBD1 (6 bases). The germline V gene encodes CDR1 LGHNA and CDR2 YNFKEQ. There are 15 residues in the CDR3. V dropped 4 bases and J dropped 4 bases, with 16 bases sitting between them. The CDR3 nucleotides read TGTGCCAGCAGCCCCCAGGGGACACAGCTCTATGGCTACACCTTC. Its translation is CASSPQGTQLYGYTF.

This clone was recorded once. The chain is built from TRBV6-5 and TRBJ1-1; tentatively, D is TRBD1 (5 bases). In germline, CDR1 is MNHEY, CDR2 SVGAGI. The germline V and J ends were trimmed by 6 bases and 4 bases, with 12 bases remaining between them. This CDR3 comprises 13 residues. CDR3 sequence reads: CASRLRVVTEAFF. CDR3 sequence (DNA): TGTGCCAGCAGGCTCAGGGTGGTCACTGAAGCTTTCTTT.

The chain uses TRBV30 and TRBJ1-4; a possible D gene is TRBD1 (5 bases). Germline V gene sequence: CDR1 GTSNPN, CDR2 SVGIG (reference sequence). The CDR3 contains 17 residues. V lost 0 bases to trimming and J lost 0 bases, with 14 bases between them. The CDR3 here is CAWSVAAGRTTNEKLFF. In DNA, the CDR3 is TGTGCCTGGAGTGTAGCAGCGGGGCGAACAACTAATGAAAAACTGTTTTTT. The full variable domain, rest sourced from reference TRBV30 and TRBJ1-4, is SQTIHQWPATLVQPVGSPLSLECTVEGTSNPNLYWYRQAAGRGLQLLFYSVGIGQISSEVPQNLSASRPQDRQFILSSKKLLLSDSGFYLCAWSVAAGRTTNEKLFFGSGTQLSVL.

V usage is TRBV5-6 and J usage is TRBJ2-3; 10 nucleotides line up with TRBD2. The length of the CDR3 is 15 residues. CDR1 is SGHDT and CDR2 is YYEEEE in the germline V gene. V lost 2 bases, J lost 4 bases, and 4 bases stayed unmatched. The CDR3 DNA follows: TGTGCCAGCAGCTTCAAGCGGGGGGGCGCAGATACGCAGTATTTT. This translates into CASSFKRGGADTQYF.

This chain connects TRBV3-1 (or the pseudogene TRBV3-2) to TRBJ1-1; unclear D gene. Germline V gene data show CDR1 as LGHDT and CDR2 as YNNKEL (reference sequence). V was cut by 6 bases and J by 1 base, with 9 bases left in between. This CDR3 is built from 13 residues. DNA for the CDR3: TGTGCCAGCAGTCCCACACCGAACACTGAAGCTTTCTTT. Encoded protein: CASSPTPNTEAFF.